This T cell receptor (beta chain) is from a study of blood T cell repertoires in COVID-19 (dated by TCRdb to the early 2020s). Context from the whole study: Samples from collaborators originated in the United States, Italy and Spain and spanned both the acute and convalescent phases of COVID-19. The prospective study material was composed of cDNA or gDNA derived from T cells, B-cell-depleted T cells, or PBMCs. Subjects who had been exposed to COVID-19, were actively infected with it, or had recovered from it provided the deeply sampled blood TCRbeta repertoires that made up the dataset. The repertoires were released in a freely available public database meant as a resource for research on the immune response to SARS-CoV-2. The samples were drawn from the first 160 participants of the ongoing ImmuneRACE study and from some 1,300 subjects provided by 6 global collaborators. Sample metadata almost always included a de-identified subject ID, COVID-19 status, age in years and sex. Where HLA class I and class II types were available, the types were taken from metadata supplied by the sample provider, not from assay-based typing. Overall study results and their limits: The quantity of clinical and demographic metadata differed by source and by participant and was supplied without curation.

TCRbeta CDR3 regions were amplified from genomic DNA by means of the immunoSEQ Assay, a bias-controlled multiplex PCR. The paper's processing steps were these. Nucleated cell counts per sample were estimated from amplification of reference gene primers within the assay. To quantify the absolute abundance of each unique TCRbeta CDR3 rearrangement, sequence reads were collapsed and filtered. For each sample, productive Simpson clonality was calculated as the square root of Simpson's diversity index across productive rearrangements. What TCRdb holds here is the immuneACCESS table cut down to in-frame rearrangements. Part of the clones is not present; checked against another copy, under half of the missing clones reflect an unresolved V gene, and the others are unexplained. V, J and clone size are those of that table, while D and trimming were read from the DNA. The sample table lists hundreds of thousands of clones, about 86% of them with a count of one. Approximately 4.8% of the sample belongs to the ten largest clones.

Per the germline V gene, KGHDR is the CDR1 and SFDVKD is the CDR2. From cysteine to phenylalanine, the CDR3 is 15 amino acids long. Only the CDR3 DNA stays, 45 bases, in frame from base 1. Ends trimmed: V by 9 bases, J by 2 bases; bases unmatched to a gene: 10. Participants in the prospective study were aged roughly 18 to 90 years, lived in 24 United States geographic areas, and enrolled through a virtual design. In the prospective study, cohorts were assigned on the basis of participant-reported clinical history obtained from a screening survey and a study questionnaire. Exposed participants had been in contact, within 2 weeks of entering the study, with a person who had a PCR-confirmed or clinician-diagnosed case of COVID-19. In the prospective study, whole blood, serum and a nasopharyngeal or oropharyngeal swab were collected from each participant by mobile phlebotomists. Participants in the prospective study had the option to provide additional blood draws and questionnaires over an approximately 2-month period. Before DNA extraction, prospective study blood samples were shipped either frozen or at room temperature.

Comments on this clone: Its antigen has not been determined. One base away there is no much larger clone; base qualities are not given.

The V and J genes are TRBV24-1 and TRBJ2-3; 7 bases in between match TRBD1. The specimen sequenced was PBMCs or T cells enriched from blood (not recorded which). The TCR was taken from a woman between 25 and 40 years old who had been exposed to COVID-19. The DNA sequence reads TGTGCCACCGGCTCGACAGGGAGAGCCACAGATACGCAGTATTTT. The resulting protein is CATGSTGRATDTQYF.